Each of the 27 T cell receptor beta chains below was sequenced from the same sample in a study of T cell responses to AZD1222 COVID-19 vaccine. The data were produced by immunoSEQ multiplex PCR, yet TCRdb's version contains in-frame clones alone and is incomplete. Here the sample spans some 120,000 clones, 87% being singletons. The input for sequencing was peripheral blood, taken on day 0 of AZD1222 vaccination. Receptors were obtained from an adult in good health.

Here the CDR3 reads CASSYRMTDQPQHF. The DNA for the CDR3 is TGTGCCAGCAGTTATCGGATGACAGATCAGCCCCAGCATTTT. This chain links TRBV6-5 with TRBJ1-5; tentative D call: TRBD1 (5 bases). The germline gives CDR1 MNHEY, CDR2 SVGAGI. The V and J ends lost 3 bases and 5 bases respectively, with 11 bases between them. This CDR3 has 14 amino acids.

V is TRBV18 and J is TRBJ2-3, with 7 bases fitting TRBD2. The V and J ends lost 6 bases and 4 bases, in that order; junction bases with no gene match: 7. CDR3 length equals 14 residues. The germline V gene encodes CDR1 KGHSH and CDR2 LQKENI. The CDR3 nucleotides are TGTGCCAGCTCCTCGGGACTACTGCCAGATACGCAGTATTTT. Translated, it gives CASSSGLLPDTQYF.

V usage is TRBV28 and J usage is TRBJ1-1, with D possibly TRBD1 on 5 matching bases. Trimming took 3 bases from V and 1 from J, leaving 6 bases between them. Germline V gene lookup returns CDR1 MDHEN and CDR2 SYDVKM. The CDR3 runs to 13 residues. The CDR3 is CASSLGPNTEAFF. CDR3 sequence (DNA): TGTGCCAGCAGTTTGGGGCCGAACACTGAAGCTTTCTTT.

The gene calls are TRBV10-3 and TRBJ1-3, with D uncertain. Germline CDR1 reads ENHRY; CDR2 reads SYGVKD. CDR3 length: 18 residues. V was cut by 0 bases and J by 0 bases, with 15 bases left in between. CDR3 amino acids: CAISESLGRSDSGNTIYF. Here the CDR3 DNA reads TGTGCCATCAGTGAGTCGCTAGGGCGTTCCGACTCTGGAAACACCATATATTTT.

The chain links TRBV4-1 to TRBJ1-1; tentative D call: TRBD1 (5 bases). The germline gives CDR1 MGHRA, CDR2 YSYEKL. Deletions cut 0 bases from V and 0 bases from J, with 20 bases between. The length of the CDR3 is 19 residues. CDR3 in DNA: TGCGCCAGCAGCCAAGATCCGGGGCATGTAGAGGGATTGAACACTGAAGCTTTCTTT. Translation: CASSQDPGHVEGLNTEAFF.

The J gene is TRBJ1-5, the V gene TRBV7-9; D call uncertain. The CDR3 has 12 amino acids. Germline V gene data show CDR1 as SEHNR and CDR2 as FQNEAQ (reference sequence). With 2 bases removed from V and 5 bases from J, the gap between germline ends came to 4 bases. DNA for the CDR3: TGTGCCAGCAGCTTATTCGATCAGCCCCAGCATTTT. This encodes CASSLFDQPQHF.

The rearrangement uses TRBV5-1 and TRBJ1-1; D unclear. The V end lost 0 bases, the J end lost 0 bases, and 12 bases lay between the germline ends. This CDR3 region has 16 residues. Germline-derived CDR1 and CDR2 are SGHRS and YFSETQ. In DNA, the CDR3 is TGCGCCAGCAGCTTGGATGGGCAGGTTATGAACACTGAAGCTTTCTTT. As protein: CASSLDGQVMNTEAFF.

The chain combines TRBV6-5 with TRBJ1-1, with D possibly matching TRBD1 (5 bases). Germline lookup yields CDR1 MNHEY and CDR2 SVGAGI. The V end lost 3 bases, the J end lost 0 bases, and 11 bases lay between the germline ends. The CDR3 extends over 15 amino acids. Here the CDR3 reads CASSYGTVMNTEAFF. The CDR3 region has the DNA TGTGCCAGCAGTTATGGGACGGTCATGAACACTGAAGCTTTCTTT.

V is TRBV7-2 and J is TRBJ1-3; unclear D gene. The V gene's germline CDR1 is SGHTA and CDR2 FQGNSA. V was clipped by 7 bases and J by 1 base, with 23 bases between them. This CDR3 is built from 18 residues. This CDR3 reads CASTPHVGYSTSGNTIYF. CDR3 bases: TGTGCCAGCACCCCTCACGTGGGGTACAGTACGTCTGGAAACACCATATATTTT.

The chain employs TRBV24-1 and TRBJ2-7; 10 bases fit TRBD1. Germline lookup yields CDR1 KGHDR and CDR2 SFDVKD. V shed 9 bases and J 5 bases; nucleotides not matched to a gene: 3. The CDR3 is 12 amino acids. CDR3 DNA sequence: TGTGCCACCTCAGACAGGGGGCACGAGCAGTACTTC. Its translation: CATSDRGHEQYF.

The chain uses TRBV28 and TRBJ1-1, with D possibly being TRBD1 (5 bases). Germline V gene lookup returns CDR1 MDHEN and CDR2 SYDVKM. This CDR3 contains 14 residues. V lost 6 bases to trimming and J lost 1 base, with 12 bases between them. CDR3 sequence: CASSAGLTNTEAFF. Written as DNA, the CDR3 is TGTGCCAGCAGCGCGGGACTGACGAACACTGAAGCTTTCTTT.

The chain recombines TRBV12-3 or TRBV12-4 with TRBJ1-5; no clear D gene. The V end lost 5 bases, the J end lost 6 bases, and 11 bases lay between the germline ends. The CDR3 length is 13 residues. The DNA of the CDR3 is TGTGCCAGCAGTGGAGAGTTGGGTCAGCCCCAGCATTTT. Amino acid sequence: CASSGELGQPQHF.

V is TRBV5-6 and J is TRBJ2-7; 8 nucleotides line up with TRBD1. Unmatched junction bases numbered 6, after V lost 0 bases and J lost 1 base. The germline gives CDR1 SGHDT, CDR2 YYEEEE. This CDR3 region has 16 residues. The CDR3 DNA reads TGTGCCAGCAGCTTGGCACAGGGACAGGCTTCCTACGAGCAGTACTTC. Translated: CASSLAQGQASYEQYF.

V and J are TRBV15 and TRBJ2-7, with 7 bases matching TRBD1. The CDR3 totals 17 residues. The V gene's germline CDR1 is LNHNV and CDR2 YYDKDF (reference sequence). Trimming took 0 bases from V and 2 from J; bases not matched to a gene: 10. CDR3 in amino acids: CATSRDREQGRTYEQYF. The CDR3 region has the DNA TGTGCCACCAGCAGAGATAGAGAACAGGGGCGTACCTACGAGCAGTACTTC.

This sequence joins TRBV30 and TRBJ1-1; D gene ambiguous. V lost 0 bases and J lost 6, with 14 bases in between. The length of the CDR3 is 14 residues. Germline assignment: CDR1 GTSNPN and CDR2 SVGIG (reference sequence). CDR3 nucleotide sequence: TGTGCCTGGAGTGTAAAAAGCGGGAAGCCTGAAGCTTTCTTT. It encodes CAWSVKSGKPEAFF.

The rearrangement uses TRBV27 and TRBJ2-1; TRBD2 matches 10 bases. CDR1 and CDR2 (germline): MNHEY, SMNVEV (reference sequence). CDR3 length equals 18 residues. Trimming removed 4 bases from V and 5 bases from J; junction bases left unmatched: 14. The CDR3 DNA reads as TGTGCCAGCAGTTACCCCCAGCGGGGGGGCACAAACCACAATGAGCAGTTCTTC. Translating it yields CASSYPQRGGTNHNEQFF.

The chain joins TRBV7-2 to TRBJ2-5; TRBD2 matches at 13 bases. CDR1 is SGHTA, CDR2 FQGNSA, per germline. The length of the CDR3 is 16 residues. V shed 4 bases, J shed 5 bases, and the junction held 7 bases outside the gene matches. CDR3 region: CASSWRLAGGRETQYF. CDR3 sequence (DNA): TGTGCCAGCAGCTGGAGACTAGCGGGGGGCCGGGAGACCCAGTACTTC.

V usage is TRBV7-6 and J usage is TRBJ1-1; D uncertain. Trimming removed 1 base from V and 2 bases from J, with 14 bases in between. CDR3 size: 16 residues. Germline lookup yields CDR1 SGHVS and CDR2 FNYEAQ. The CDR3, as DNA: TGTGCCAGCAGCTTAGGTCTTTTCCCCAGAAACACTGAAGCTTTCTTT. Translated: CASSLGLFPRNTEAFF.

The chain employs TRBV19 and TRBJ2-6; 8 nucleotides align to TRBD2. V was clipped by 0 bases and J by 2 bases; unmatched bases: 6. Per germline, CDR1 LNHDA and CDR2 SQIVND (reference sequence). This CDR3 region has 18 residues. The CDR3 DNA is TGTGCCAGTAGTATAGATCTCTTCGGGGGGGCTGGGGCCAACGTCCTGACTTTC. This sequence encodes CASSIDLFGGAGANVLTF.

The rearrangement uses TRBV19 and TRBJ1-6; 9 nucleotides match TRBD1. Germline CDR1 is LNHDA and CDR2 is SQIVND (reference sequence). The CDR3 has 15 residues. The V segment lost 9 bases and the J segment 6 bases; nucleotides outside the gene matches: 9. CDR3 protein: CASDISGQGNSPLHF. The CDR3 nucleotides are TGTGCCAGCGACATCTCGGGACAGGGTAATTCACCCCTCCACTTT.

CDR3: CASTQGPSSGNTIYF. In DNA form, the CDR3 reads TGTGCCAGCACACAGGGCCCGAGCTCTGGAAACACCATATATTTT. This chain connects TRBV6-5 to TRBJ1-3; weak D call: TRBD1 (6 bases). V lost 7 bases, J lost 0 bases, and 13 bases lay in between. CDR3 length: 15 amino acids. Germline-derived CDR1 and CDR2 are MNHEY and SVGAGI.

The chain carries TRBV5-4 and TRBJ2-7, with D maybe TRBD1 (6 bases). CDR3 length: 15 residues. Trimming stripped 3 bases from V and 7 bases from J, with 20 bases between. Germline loops: CDR1 SGHNT, CDR2 YYREEE (reference sequence). Here the CDR3 reads CASSSQGTPGGEQYF. Written as DNA, the CDR3 is TGTGCCAGCAGCTCTCAGGGGACCCCGGGCGGGGAGCAGTACTTC.

The chain joins TRBV27 to TRBJ1-1; D unresolved. The CDR3 is 14 residues long. V was shortened by 2 bases and J by 1 base, with 8 bases between the two germline ends. In germline, CDR1 is MNHEY, CDR2 SMNVEV (reference sequence). CDR3 sequence reads: CASSLLRGNTEAFF. The CDR3 DNA sequence: TGTGCCAGCAGTTTACTCCGGGGGAACACTGAAGCTTTCTTT.

The rearrangement joins TRBV6-5 to TRBJ2-2; D remains unclear. Germline CDR1 MNHEY, CDR2 SVGAGI. The CDR3 is made up of 14 amino acids. V was shortened by 2 bases and J by 2 bases, with 6 bases between the two germline ends. CDR3: CASSYSRNTGELFF. CDR3 sequence (DNA): TGTGCCAGCAGTTACAGCAGAAACACCGGGGAGCTGTTTTTT.

The rearrangement links TRBV5-1 to TRBJ2-1; 12 bases are shared with TRBD2. Germline CDR1 is SGHRS and CDR2 is YFSETQ. The CDR3 is 16 residues long. The junction had 10 bases not matched to a gene; V was cut back by 4 bases and J by 8 bases. CDR3 sequence: CASSPTPSGGADEQFF. Written as DNA, the CDR3 is TGCGCCAGCAGCCCTACTCCTAGCGGGGGGGCGGATGAGCAGTTCTTC. Full variable domain (missing parts from reference TRBV5-1 and TRBJ2-1): KAGVTQTPRYLIKTRGQQVTLSCSPISGHRSVSWYQQTPGQGLQFLFEYFSETQRNKGNFPGRFSGRQFSNSRSEMNVSTLELGDSALYLCASSPTPSGGADEQFFGPGTRLTVL.

The V and J genes are TRBV9 and TRBJ2-5; 14 bases match TRBD2. This CDR3 spans 17 amino acids. Germline V gene sequence: CDR1 SGDLS, CDR2 YYNGEE. V gave up 3 bases and J gave up 1 base; unmatched junction bases: 5. The CDR3 DNA reads as TGTGCCAGCAGCGCTGGGACTAGCGGGGGACTCCAAGAGACCCAGTACTTC. As protein: CASSAGTSGGLQETQYF.

The chain is built from TRBV7-9 and TRBJ1-1; D ambiguous. Germline assignment: CDR1 SEHNR and CDR2 FQNEAQ (reference sequence). V was cut by 6 bases and J by 4 bases, with 9 bases left in between. This CDR3 is 12 amino acids long. The CDR3 DNA is TGTGCCAGCAGTGCCTTGGGCACTGAAGCTTTCTTT. Amino acid sequence: CASSALGTEAFF.